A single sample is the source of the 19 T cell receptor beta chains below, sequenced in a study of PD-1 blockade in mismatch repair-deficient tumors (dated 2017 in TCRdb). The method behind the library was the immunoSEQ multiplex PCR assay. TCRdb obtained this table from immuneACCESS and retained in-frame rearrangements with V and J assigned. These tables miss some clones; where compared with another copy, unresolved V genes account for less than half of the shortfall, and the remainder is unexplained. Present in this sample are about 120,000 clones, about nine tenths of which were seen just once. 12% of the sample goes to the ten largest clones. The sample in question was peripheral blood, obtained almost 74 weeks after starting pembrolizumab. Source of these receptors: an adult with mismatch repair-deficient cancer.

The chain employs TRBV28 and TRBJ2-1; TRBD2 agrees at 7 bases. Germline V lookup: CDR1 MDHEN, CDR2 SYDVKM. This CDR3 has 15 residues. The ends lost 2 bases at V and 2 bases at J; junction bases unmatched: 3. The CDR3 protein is CASSLLAETYNEQFF. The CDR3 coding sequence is TGTGCCAGCAGTTTACTAGCGGAAACCTACAATGAGCAGTTCTTC.

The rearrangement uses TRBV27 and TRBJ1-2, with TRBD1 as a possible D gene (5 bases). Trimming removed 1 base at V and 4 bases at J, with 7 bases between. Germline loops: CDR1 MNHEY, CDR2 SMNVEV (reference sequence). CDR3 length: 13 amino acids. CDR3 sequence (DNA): TGTGCCAGCAGTTTATTTGGGGCCTATGGCTACACCTTC. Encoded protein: CASSLFGAYGYTF.

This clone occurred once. CDR3 region: CASSPLPGSHEQYF. In DNA form, the CDR3 reads TGTGCCAGCAGCCCCCTCCCCGGATCCCACGAGCAGTACTTC. The genes are TRBV7-9 and TRBJ2-7; D is undetermined. The V gene lost 5 bases and the J gene lost 5 bases, with 16 bases spanning the gap. The CDR3 covers 14 residues. CDR1 is SEHNR and CDR2 is FQNEAQ in the germline V gene (reference sequence).

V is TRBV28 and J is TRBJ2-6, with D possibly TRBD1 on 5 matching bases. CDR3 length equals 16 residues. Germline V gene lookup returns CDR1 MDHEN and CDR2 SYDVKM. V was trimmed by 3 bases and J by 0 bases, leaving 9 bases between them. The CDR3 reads CASSFNRLSGANVLTF. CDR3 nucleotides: TGTGCCAGCAGTTTCAACAGGCTCTCTGGGGCCAACGTCCTGACTTTC. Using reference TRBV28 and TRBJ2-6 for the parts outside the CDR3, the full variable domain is DVKVTQSSRYLVKRTGEKVFLECVQDMDHENMFWYRQDPGLGLRLIYFSYDVKMKEKGDIPEGYSVSREKKERFSLILESASTNQTSMYLCASSFNRLSGANVLTFGAGSRLTVL.

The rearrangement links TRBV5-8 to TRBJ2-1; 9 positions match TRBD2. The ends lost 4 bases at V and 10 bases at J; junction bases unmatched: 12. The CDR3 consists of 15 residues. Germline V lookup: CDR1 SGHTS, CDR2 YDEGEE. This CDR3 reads CASSPDLSGSREQFF. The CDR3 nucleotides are TGTGCCAGCAGCCCGGACCTTAGCGGGAGCCGCGAGCAGTTCTTC.

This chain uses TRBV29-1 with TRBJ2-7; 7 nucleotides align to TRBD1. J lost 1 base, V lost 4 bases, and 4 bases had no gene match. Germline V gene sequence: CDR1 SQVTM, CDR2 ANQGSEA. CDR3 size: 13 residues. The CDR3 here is CSVVGGASYEQYF. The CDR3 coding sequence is TGCAGCGTTGTAGGGGGCGCGTCCTACGAGCAGTACTTC.

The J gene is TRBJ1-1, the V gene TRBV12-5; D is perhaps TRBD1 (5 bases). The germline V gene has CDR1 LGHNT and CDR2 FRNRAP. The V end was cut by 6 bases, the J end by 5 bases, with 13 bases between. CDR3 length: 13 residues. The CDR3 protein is CASGRGRVTEAFF. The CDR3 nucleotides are TGTGCTAGTGGGAGGGGAAGAGTAACTGAAGCTTTCTTT.

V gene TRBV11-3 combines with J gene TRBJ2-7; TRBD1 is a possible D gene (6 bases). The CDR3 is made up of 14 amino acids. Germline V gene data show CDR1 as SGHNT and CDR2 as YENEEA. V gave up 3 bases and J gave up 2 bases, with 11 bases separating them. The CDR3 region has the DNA TGTGCCAGCAGCTTGAGGGACAATACCTACGAGCAGTACTTC. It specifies CASSLRDNTYEQYF.

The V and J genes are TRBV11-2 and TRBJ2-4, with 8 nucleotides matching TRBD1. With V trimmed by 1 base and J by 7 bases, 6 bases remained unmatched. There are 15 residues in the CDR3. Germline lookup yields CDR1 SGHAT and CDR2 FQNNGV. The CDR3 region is CASSLVGQGSNIQYF. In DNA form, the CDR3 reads TGTGCCAGCAGCTTAGTCGGACAGGGATCGAACATTCAGTACTTC.

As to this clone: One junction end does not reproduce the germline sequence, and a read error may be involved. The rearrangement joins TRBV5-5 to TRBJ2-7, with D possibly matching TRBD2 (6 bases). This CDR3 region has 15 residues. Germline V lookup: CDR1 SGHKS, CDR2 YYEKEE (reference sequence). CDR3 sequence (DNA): TGCGCCAGCAGCCGTGGGTCGGGGGACCCCTACGAGCAGTACTTC. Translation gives CASSRGSGDPYEQYF.

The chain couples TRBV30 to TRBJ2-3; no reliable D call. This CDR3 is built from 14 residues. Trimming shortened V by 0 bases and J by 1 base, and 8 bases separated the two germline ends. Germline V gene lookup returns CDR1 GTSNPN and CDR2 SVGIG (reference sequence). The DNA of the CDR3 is TGTGCCTGGAGTGTACGACGAGGCACAGATACGCAGTATTTT. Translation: CAWSVRRGTDTQYF.

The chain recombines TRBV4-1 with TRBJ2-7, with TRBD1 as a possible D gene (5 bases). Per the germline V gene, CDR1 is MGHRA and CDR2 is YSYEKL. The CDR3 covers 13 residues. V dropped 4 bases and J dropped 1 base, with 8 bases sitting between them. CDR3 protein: CASSRGASYEQYF. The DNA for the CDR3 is TGCGCCAGCAGCCGGGGCGCTTCCTACGAGCAGTACTTC.

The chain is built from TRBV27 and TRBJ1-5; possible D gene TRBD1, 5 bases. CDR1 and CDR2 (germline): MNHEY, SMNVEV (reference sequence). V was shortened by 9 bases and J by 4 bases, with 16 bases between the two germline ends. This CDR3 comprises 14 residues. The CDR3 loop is CASGGRTVNQPQHF. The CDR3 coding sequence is TGTGCCAGTGGGGGTCGGACGGTAAATCAGCCCCAGCATTTT.

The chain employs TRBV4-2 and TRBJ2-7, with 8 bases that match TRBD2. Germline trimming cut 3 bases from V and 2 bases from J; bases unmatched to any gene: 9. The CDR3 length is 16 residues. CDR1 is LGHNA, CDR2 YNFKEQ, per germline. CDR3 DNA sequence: TGTGCCAGCAGCCACCGAGCGGCGGGAGGCACCTACGAGCAGTACTTC. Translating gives CASSHRAAGGTYEQYF.

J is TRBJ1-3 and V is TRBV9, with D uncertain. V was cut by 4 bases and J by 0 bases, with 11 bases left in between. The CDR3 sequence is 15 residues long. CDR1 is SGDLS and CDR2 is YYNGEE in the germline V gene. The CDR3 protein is CASSFDGLSGNTIYF. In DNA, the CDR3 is TGTGCCAGCAGCTTCGACGGCCTCTCTGGAAACACCATATATTTT.

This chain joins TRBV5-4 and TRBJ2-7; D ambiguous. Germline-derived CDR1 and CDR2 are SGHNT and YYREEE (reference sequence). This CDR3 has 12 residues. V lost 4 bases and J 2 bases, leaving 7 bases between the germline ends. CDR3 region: CASSRTPYEQYF. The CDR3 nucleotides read TGTGCCAGCAGCCGGACCCCCTACGAGCAGTACTTC.

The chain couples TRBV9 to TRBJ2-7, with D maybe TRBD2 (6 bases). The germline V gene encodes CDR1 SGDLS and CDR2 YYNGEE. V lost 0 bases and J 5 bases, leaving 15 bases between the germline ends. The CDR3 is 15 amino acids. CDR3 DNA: TGTGCCAGCAGCGTAGGAGGTGGAGGGAGCCACGAGCAGTACTTC. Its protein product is CASSVGGGGSHEQYF.

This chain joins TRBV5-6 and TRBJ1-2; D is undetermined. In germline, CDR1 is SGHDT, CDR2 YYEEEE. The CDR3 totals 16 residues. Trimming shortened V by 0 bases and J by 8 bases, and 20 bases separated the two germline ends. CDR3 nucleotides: TGTGCCAGCAGCTTGGTTTCCGTCCTGCTGATATCAGGCTACACCTTC. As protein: CASSLVSVLLISGYTF.

CDR3 in amino acids: CASSQGGGQGYEQYF. Here the CDR3 DNA reads TGCGCCAGCAGCCAAGGGGGGGGGCAGGGCTACGAGCAGTACTTC. The rearrangement uses TRBV4-1 and TRBJ2-7; maybe TRBD2 (7 bases). This CDR3 has 15 residues. Per germline, CDR1 MGHRA and CDR2 YSYEKL. V lost 1 base to trimming and J lost 3 bases, with 13 bases between them.